This T cell receptor beta chain comes out of a study of OX40 agonist ivuxolimab in advanced cancers. Study results and limitations: Low normalized clonal expansion also occurred in some nonresponding patients.

TCRdb's copy holds only in-frame clones and misses some; the assay was immunoSEQ multiplex PCR. The table includes around 26,000 clones, nearly 80% detected once. Germline V gives CDR1 MGHRA, CDR2 YSYEKL. V shed 2 bases and J 3 bases; nucleotides not matched to a gene: 6. The CDR3 totals 15 residues. Regarding this clone: Its cognate antigen is unknown.

V gene TRBV4-1 combines with J gene TRBJ2-7; 8 positions match TRBD2. Sample: CD4+ or CD8+ T cells sorted from blood, taken in a trial of the OX40 agonist ivuxolimab. The sequence derives from an adult with an advanced solid tumor such as melanoma, head and neck, liver or kidney cancer. The CDR3 DNA is TGCGCCAGCAGCCAAATACTAGCGGCCTACTACGAGCAGTACTTC. It translates to CASSQILAAYYEQYF.